This T cell receptor beta chain was profiled in a study of technical replicates of blood from a few donors. Germline values: CDR1 SQVTM, CDR2 ANQGSEA. The V segment lost 7 bases and the J segment 0 bases; nucleotides outside the gene matches: 9. This CDR3 has 17 residues. Sequenced by immunoSEQ multiplex PCR; TCRdb stores in-frame clones only, minus some. The repertoire holds some 60,000 clones, with under 90% as singletons. The receptor comes from a human donor in good health. Some clones in this sample may be carry-over from other donors' samples. Sequenced sample: PBMCs. The chain links TRBV29-1 to TRBJ2-6; 10 bases map to TRBD1. The CDR3 nucleotides read TGCAGCGCCATATCCGGGACAGGGGCCTCTGGGGCCAACGTCCTGACTTTC. Its protein is CSAISGTGASGANVLTF.